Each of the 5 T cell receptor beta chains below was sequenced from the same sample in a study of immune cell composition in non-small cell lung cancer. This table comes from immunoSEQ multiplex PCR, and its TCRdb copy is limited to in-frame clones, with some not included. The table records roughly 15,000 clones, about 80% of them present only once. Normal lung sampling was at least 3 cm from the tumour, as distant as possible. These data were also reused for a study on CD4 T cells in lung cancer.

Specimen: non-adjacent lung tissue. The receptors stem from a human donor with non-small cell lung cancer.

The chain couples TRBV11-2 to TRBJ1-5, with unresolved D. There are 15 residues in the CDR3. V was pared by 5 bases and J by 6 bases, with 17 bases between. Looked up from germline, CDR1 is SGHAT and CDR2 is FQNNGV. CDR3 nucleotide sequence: TGTGCCAGCAGCAAAGACCCAGGACGGGGTCAGCCCCAGCATTTT. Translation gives CASSKDPGRGQPQHF.

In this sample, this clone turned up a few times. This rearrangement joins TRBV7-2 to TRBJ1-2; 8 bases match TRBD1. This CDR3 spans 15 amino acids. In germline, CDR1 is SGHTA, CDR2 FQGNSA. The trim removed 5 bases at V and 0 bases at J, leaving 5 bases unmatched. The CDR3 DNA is TGTGCCAGCAGCCGAGGACAGGGAGCTAACTATGGCTACACCTTC. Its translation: CASSRGQGANYGYTF.

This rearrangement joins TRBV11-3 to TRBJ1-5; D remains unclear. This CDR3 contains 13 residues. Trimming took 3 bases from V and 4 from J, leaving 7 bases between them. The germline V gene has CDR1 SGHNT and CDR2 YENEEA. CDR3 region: CASSLGENQPQHF. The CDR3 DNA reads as TGTGCCAGCAGCTTGGGAGAGAATCAGCCCCAGCATTTT.

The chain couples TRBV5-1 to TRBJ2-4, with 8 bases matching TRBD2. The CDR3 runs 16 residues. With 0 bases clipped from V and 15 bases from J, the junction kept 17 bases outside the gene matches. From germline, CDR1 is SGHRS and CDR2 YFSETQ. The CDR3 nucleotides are TGCGCCAGCAGCTTGGGCCCTTTAAGCGGGGGTGATTCAGTGTACTTC. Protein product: CASSLGPLSGGDSVYF.

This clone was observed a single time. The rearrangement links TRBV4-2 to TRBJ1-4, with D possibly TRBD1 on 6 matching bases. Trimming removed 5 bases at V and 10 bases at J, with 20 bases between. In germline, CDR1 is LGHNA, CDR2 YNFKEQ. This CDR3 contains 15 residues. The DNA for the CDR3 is TGTGCCAGCAGCTTGACGACAGGTCAAAACCTAAAACTGTTTTTT. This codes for CASSLTTGQNLKLFF.